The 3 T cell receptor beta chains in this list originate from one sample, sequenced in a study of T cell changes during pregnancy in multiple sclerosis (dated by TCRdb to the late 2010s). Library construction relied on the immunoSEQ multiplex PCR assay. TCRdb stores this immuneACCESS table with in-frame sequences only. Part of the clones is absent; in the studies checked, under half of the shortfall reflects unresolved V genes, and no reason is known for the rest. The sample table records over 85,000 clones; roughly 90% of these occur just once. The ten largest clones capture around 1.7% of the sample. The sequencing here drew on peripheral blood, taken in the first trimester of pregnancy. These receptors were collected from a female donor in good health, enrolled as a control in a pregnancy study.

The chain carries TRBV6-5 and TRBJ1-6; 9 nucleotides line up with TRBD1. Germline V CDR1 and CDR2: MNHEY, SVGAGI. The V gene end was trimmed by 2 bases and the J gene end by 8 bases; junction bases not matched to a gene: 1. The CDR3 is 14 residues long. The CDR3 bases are TGTGCCAGCAGTTACAGGACAGGGGATTCACCCCTCCACTTT. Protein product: CASSYRTGDSPLHF.

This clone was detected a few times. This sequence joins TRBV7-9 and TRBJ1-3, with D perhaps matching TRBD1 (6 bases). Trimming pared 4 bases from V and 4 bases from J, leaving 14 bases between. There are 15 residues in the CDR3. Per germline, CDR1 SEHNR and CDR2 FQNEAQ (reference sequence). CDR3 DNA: TGTGCCAGCAGCTCCCAGGGGTACAAGGGAAACACCATATATTTT. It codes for CASSSQGYKGNTIYF.

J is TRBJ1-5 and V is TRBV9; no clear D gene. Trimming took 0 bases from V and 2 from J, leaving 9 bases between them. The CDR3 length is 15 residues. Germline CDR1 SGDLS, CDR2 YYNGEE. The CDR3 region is CASSVGSAGNQPQHF. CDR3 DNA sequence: TGTGCCAGCAGCGTAGGGTCGGCGGGCAATCAGCCCCAGCATTTT.